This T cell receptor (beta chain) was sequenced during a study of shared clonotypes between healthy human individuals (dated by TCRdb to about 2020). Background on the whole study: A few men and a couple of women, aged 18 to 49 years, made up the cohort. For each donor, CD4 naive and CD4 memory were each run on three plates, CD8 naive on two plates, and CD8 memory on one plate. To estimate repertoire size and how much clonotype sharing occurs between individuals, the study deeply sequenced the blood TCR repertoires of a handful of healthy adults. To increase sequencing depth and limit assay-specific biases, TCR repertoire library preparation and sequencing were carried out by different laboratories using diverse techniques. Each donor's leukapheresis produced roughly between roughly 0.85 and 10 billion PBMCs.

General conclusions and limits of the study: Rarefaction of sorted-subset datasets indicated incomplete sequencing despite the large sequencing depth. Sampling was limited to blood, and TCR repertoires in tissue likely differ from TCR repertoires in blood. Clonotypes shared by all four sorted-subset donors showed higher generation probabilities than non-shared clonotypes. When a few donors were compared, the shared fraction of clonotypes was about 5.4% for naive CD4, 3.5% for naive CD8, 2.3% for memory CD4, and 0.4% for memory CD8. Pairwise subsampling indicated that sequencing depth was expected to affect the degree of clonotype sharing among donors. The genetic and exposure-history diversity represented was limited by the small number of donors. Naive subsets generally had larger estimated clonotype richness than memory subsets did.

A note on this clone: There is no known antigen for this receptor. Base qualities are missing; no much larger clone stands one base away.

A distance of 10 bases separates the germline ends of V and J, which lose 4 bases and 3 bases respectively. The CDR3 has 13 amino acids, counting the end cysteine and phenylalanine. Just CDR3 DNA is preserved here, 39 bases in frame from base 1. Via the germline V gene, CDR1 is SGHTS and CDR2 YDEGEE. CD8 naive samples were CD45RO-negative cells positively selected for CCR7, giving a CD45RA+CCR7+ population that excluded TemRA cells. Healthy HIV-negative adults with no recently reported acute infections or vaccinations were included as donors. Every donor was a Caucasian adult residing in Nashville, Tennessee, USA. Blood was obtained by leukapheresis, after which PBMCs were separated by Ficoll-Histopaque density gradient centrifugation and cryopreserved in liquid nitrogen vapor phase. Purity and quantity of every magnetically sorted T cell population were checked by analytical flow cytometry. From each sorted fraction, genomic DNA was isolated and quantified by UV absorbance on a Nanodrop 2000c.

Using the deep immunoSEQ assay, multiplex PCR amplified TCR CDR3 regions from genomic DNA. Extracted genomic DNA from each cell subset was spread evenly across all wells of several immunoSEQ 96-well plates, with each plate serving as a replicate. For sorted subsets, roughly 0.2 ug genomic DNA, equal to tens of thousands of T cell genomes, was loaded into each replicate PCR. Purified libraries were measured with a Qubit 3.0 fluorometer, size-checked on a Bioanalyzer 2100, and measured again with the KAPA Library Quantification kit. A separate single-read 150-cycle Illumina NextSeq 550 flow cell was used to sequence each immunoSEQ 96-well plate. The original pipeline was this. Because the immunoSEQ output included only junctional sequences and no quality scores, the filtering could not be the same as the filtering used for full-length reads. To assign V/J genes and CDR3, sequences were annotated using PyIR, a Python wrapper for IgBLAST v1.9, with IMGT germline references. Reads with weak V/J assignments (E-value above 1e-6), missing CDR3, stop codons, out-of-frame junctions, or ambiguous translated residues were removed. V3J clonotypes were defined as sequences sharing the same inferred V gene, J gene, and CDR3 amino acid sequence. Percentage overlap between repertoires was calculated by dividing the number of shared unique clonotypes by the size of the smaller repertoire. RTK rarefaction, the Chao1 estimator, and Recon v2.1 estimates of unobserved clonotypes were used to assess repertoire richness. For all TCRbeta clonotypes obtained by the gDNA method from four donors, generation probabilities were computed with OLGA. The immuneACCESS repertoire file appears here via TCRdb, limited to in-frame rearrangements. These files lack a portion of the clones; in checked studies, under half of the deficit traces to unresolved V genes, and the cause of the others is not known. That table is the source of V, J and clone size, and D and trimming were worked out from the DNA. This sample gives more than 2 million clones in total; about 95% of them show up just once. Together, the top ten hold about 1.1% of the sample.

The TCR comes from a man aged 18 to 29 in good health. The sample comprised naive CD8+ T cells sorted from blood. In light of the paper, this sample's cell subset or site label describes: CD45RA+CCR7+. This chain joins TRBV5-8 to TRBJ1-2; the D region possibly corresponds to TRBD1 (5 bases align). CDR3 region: CASSIGQDYGYTF. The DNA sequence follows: TGTGCCAGCAGCATTGGACAAGACTATGGCTACACCTTC.